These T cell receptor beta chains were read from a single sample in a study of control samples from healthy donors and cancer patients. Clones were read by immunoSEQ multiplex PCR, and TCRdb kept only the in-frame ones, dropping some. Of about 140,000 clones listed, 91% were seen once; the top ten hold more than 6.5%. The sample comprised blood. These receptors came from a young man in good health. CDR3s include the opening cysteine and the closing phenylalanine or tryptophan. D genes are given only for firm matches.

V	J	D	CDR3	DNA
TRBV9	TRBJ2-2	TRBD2	CASSAGLAGAGELFF	TGTGCCAGCAGCGCGGGACTAGCGGGGGCCGGGGAGCTGTTTTTT
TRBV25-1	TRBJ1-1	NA	CASSDRSVNTEAFF	TGTGCCAGCAGTGATCGATCGGTGAACACTGAAGCTTTCTTT
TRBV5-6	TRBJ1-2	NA	CASSKKGTFNYGYTF	TGTGCCAGCAGCAAGAAAGGGACGTTTAACTATGGCTACACCTTC
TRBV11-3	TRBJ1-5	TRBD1	CASSLSGQGPPFSNQPQHF	TGTGCCAGCAGCTTGTCGGGACAGGGGCCTCCTTTCAGCAATCAGCCCCAGCATTTT
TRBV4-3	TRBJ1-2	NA	CASSLGDRPANYGYTF	TGCGCCAGCAGCCTAGGAGACAGGCCGGCTAACTATGGCTACACCTTC
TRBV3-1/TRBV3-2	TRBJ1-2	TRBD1	CASSQDRTGARYGYTF	TGTGCCAGCAGCCAAGATCGTACAGGGGCGAGGTATGGCTACACCTTC
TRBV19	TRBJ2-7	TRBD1	CASSIYGTGKYEQYF	TGTGCCAGTAGTATCTATGGGACAGGGAAGTACGAGCAGTACTTC
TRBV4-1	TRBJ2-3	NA	CASSQAPGLVSTDTQYF	TGCGCCAGCAGCCAAGCTCCAGGGCTCGTTAGCACAGATACGCAGTATTTT
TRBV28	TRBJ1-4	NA	CASSFIRSTEKLFF	TGTGCCAGCAGTTTTATACGCTCTACAGAAAAACTGTTTTTT
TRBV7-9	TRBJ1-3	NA	CASSLALTGESGNTIYF	TGTGCCAGCAGCTTAGCGCTAACGGGGGAGTCTGGAAACACCATATATTTT
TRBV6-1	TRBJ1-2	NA	CASSEAGGAGYGYTF	TGTGCCAGCAGTGAAGCGGGCGGCGCTGGGTATGGCTACACCTTC
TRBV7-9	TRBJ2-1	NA	CASSPKGPSWDEQFF	TGTGCCAGCAGCCCCAAAGGGCCAAGTTGGGATGAGCAGTTCTTC
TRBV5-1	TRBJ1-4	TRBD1	CASSRDSRKKLFF	TGCGCCAGCAGTCGGGACAGCCGGAAAAAACTGTTTTTT
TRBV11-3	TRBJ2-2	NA	CASSRGGMNTGELFF	TGTGCCAGCAGCCGAGGGGGGATGAACACCGGGGAGCTGTTTTTT
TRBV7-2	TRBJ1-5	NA	CASSLDPGLSQPQHF	TGTGCCAGCAGCTTAGATCCGGGTTTAAGTCAGCCCCAGCATTTT
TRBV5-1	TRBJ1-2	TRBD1	CASSFTGEDYGYTF	TGCGCCAGCAGCTTCACAGGGGAGGACTATGGCTACACCTTC
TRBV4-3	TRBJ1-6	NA	CASSQDHQRQGRTLHF	TGCGCCAGCAGCCAAGATCACCAGCGGCAGGGTCGAACCCTCCACTTT